Sequencing of this T cell receptor beta chain was carried out in a study of T cells in Graves' hyperthyroidism and ophthalmopathy. Study results and limitations: A 13 V-J model separated ophthalmopathy from stable hyperthyroidism.

On this clonotype: Antigen: not known.

The CDR3 regions of TCR beta were amplified from RNA transcripts. Carried out on the TCR CDR3, a first-round RT-PCR used the HTBI primer set. TCRdb re-called the multiplex PCR reads through MiXCR, storing one row per CDR3 protein. The table has hundreds of thousands of distinct CDR3 sequences, 35% to 40% seen once. The CDR3 contains 13 residues. Germline V gives CDR1 SGHRS, CDR2 YFSETQ. V was clipped by 1 base and J by 5 bases, with 10 bases between them. Patients were excluded because of uncontrolled infection, other autoimmune disease, pregnancy or lactation. The sample taken for sequencing was blood. This receptor was identified in a man aged 18 to 30 with Graves' hyperthyroidism. This chain connects TRBV5-1 to TRBJ2-7; D is ambiguous. CDR3 amino acids: CASSLLDWNEQYF. The CDR3 bases are TGCGCCAGCAGCTTGCTGGATTGGAACGAGCAGTACTTC.